Here is one TCR beta chain with its context. This sample was taken from a study of T cell changes during pregnancy in multiple sclerosis. Deletions cut 10 bases from V and 14 bases from J, with 27 bases between. CDR1 and CDR2 from the germline V gene are SNHLY and FYNNEI. The length of the CDR3 is 14 residues. Method: immunoSEQ multiplex PCR; TCRdb's copy keeps in-frame clones and lacks some. Of approximately 74,000 clones listed, around nine tenths were seen once; the top ten hold roughly 3.3%. The sequence derives from a female donor with multiple sclerosis, enrolled in a pregnancy study. The genes are TRBV2 and TRBJ2-1; the D gene is possibly TRBD1 (6 bases). This specimen was peripheral blood, taken before pregnancy. As DNA, the CDR3 is TGTGCCACGGTCTCTATTCAGGGGCGCAGACGGGAGTTCTTC. This sequence encodes CATVSIQGRRREFF.